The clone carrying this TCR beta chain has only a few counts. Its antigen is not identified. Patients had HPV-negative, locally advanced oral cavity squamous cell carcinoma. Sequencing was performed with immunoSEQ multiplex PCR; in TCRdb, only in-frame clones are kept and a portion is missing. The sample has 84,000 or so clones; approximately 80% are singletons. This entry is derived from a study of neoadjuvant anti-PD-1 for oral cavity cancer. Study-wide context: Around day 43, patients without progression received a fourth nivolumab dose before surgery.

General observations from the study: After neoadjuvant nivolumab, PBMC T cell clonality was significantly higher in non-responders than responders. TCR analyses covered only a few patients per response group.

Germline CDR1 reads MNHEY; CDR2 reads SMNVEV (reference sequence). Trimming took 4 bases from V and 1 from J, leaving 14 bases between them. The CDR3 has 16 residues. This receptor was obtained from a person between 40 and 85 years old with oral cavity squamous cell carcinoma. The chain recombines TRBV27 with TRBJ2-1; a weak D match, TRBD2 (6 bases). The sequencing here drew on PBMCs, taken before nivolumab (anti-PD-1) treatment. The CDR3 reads CASSWAGGNSYNEQFF. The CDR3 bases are TGTGCCAGCAGTTGGGCCGGCGGGAATTCCTACAATGAGCAGTTCTTC.